What follows are 22 T cell receptor beta chains derived from one specimen sequenced in a study of blood T cell repertoires in COVID-19. Method: immunoSEQ multiplex PCR; TCRdb's copy keeps in-frame clones and lacks some. Of under 200,000 clones listed, around 87% were seen once; the top ten hold 10%. The sequenced material came from peripheral blood. The receptors come from a woman between 65 and 79 years old with COVID-19, enrolled during active disease.

The V gene is TRBV7-9, the J gene TRBJ2-5; weak D call: TRBD2 (7 bases). V dropped 5 bases and J dropped 0 bases, with 19 bases sitting between them. The CDR3 consists of 17 residues. The germline CDR1 and CDR2 sequences are SEHNR and FQNEAQ (reference sequence). The CDR3 loop is CASSTLGGGLYQETQYF. DNA for the CDR3: TGTGCCAGCAGCACCCTTGGGGGGGGCCTGTACCAAGAGACCCAGTACTTC.

The chain carries TRBV28 and TRBJ1-4, with D possibly TRBD1 on 6 matching bases. This CDR3 spans 16 amino acids. The V gene lost 4 bases and the J gene lost 3 bases, with 15 bases spanning the gap. Germline loops: CDR1 MDHEN, CDR2 SYDVKM. The CDR3 loop reads CASSSLYRVPNEKLFF. The CDR3 DNA is TGTGCCAGCAGTTCCCTCTACAGGGTCCCTAATGAAAAACTGTTTTTT.

This clone has a handful of counts. V gene TRBV15 combines with J gene TRBJ1-1; D not certain. Germline loops: CDR1 LNHNV, CDR2 YYDKDF (reference sequence). V dropped 5 bases and J dropped 5 bases, with 9 bases sitting between them. CDR3 length: 12 amino acids. CDR3 DNA: TGTGCCACCAGCCCGGGAAGAACTGAAGCTTTCTTT. It translates to CATSPGRTEAFF.

The genes are TRBV10-1 and TRBJ1-1; a possible D gene is TRBD1 (5 bases). The CDR3 is made up of 15 amino acids. Between the trimmed V and J ends, which lost 0 bases and 5 bases, there was a span of 13 bases. Germline V CDR1 and CDR2: WNHNN, SYGVQD (reference sequence). The CDR3 is CASSESIGGFTEAFF. The DNA for the CDR3 is TGCGCCAGCAGTGAGTCGATCGGGGGTTTTACTGAAGCTTTCTTT.

The chain is built from TRBV6-5 and TRBJ1-4, with TRBD1 matching over 7 bases. The CDR3 runs to 13 residues. CDR1 is MNHEY and CDR2 is SVGAGI in the germline V gene. V gave up 2 bases and J gave up 13 bases; unmatched junction bases: 7. CDR3 loop: CASSYGNRGRLFF. The CDR3 region has the DNA TGTGCCAGCAGTTACGGAAACAGGGGTAGACTGTTTTTT.

The rearrangement uses TRBV25-1 and TRBJ1-2; 9 bases align to TRBD1. The CDR3 sequence is 12 residues long. J gave up 7 bases and V 9 bases, and 6 bases lay outside the gene matches. The germline V gene has CDR1 MGHDK and CDR2 SYGVNS. CDR3 in DNA: TGTGCCAGTACAGGGGGCAGGAGTGGCTACACCTTC. This gives the protein CASTGGRSGYTF.

The chain joins TRBV7-9 to TRBJ1-5; D unresolved. This CDR3 is built from 12 residues. V lost 4 bases and J lost 9, with 10 bases in between. Germline CDR1 is SEHNR and CDR2 is FQNEAQ (reference sequence). CDR3 region: CASSSRGMPQHF. The CDR3, as DNA: TGTGCCAGCAGCTCCCGAGGGATGCCCCAGCATTTT.

This clone was picked up a small number of times. The chain employs TRBV11-2 and TRBJ2-7; 7 bases align to TRBD2. Germline V gives CDR1 SGHAT, CDR2 FQNNGV. CDR3 size: 13 residues. The V gene end was trimmed by 7 bases and the J gene end by 6 bases; junction bases not matched to a gene: 9. CDR3 loop: CASTWGGPAEQYF. CDR3 sequence (DNA): TGTGCCAGCACCTGGGGGGGTCCGGCCGAGCAGTACTTC.

This clone was counted a single time. This chain links TRBV5-1 with TRBJ2-2; 7 positions match TRBD1. CDR1 is SGHRS, CDR2 YFSETQ, per germline. V lost 0 bases and J lost 4; bases outside the gene matches: 6. This CDR3 is built from 16 residues. CDR3 loop: CASSLVQGRGTGELFF. As DNA, the CDR3 is TGCGCCAGCAGCTTGGTACAGGGGCGCGGCACCGGGGAGCTGTTTTTT. The full variable domain, rest sourced from reference TRBV5-1 and TRBJ2-2, is KAGVTQTPRYLIKTRGQQVTLSCSPISGHRSVSWYQQTPGQGLQFLFEYFSETQRNKGNFPGRFSGRQFSNSRSEMNVSTLELGDSALYLCASSLVQGRGTGELFFGEGSRLTVL.

With regard to this clone: Other DNA sequences in this sample translate to the same CDR3. This chain connects TRBV5-1 to TRBJ2-3, with TRBD1 as a possible D gene (6 bases). The length of the CDR3 is 15 residues. Germline V gene data show CDR1 as SGHRS and CDR2 as YFSETQ. V was trimmed by 0 bases and J by 4 bases, leaving 12 bases between them. The CDR3 region is CASSLGQGSPDTQYF. CDR3 nucleotides: TGCGCCAGCAGCTTGGGGCAGGGGTCGCCAGATACGCAGTATTTT.

The genes are TRBV19 and TRBJ1-1; D not certain. Germline V CDR1 and CDR2: LNHDA, SQIVND (reference sequence). This CDR3 has 12 residues. Trimming took off 7 bases at V and 1 base at J, with 7 bases between the two ends. The CDR3 region is CASTRENTEAFF. The CDR3 DNA reads as TGTGCCAGTACGCGGGAGAACACTGAAGCTTTCTTT.

This sequence joins TRBV11-2 and TRBJ2-7; D call uncertain. V lost 5 bases, J lost 3 bases, and 14 bases lay in between. The CDR3 sequence is 14 residues long. CDR1 and CDR2 from the germline V gene are SGHAT and FQNNGV. The CDR3 spells CASSPHGYYYEQYF. The CDR3 DNA reads as TGTGCCAGCAGCCCGCACGGGTACTACTACGAGCAGTACTTC.

The chain links TRBV30 to TRBJ2-1; 7 bases are a match to TRBD2. CDR1 GTSNPN and CDR2 SVGIG come from the germline V gene (reference sequence). The CDR3 has 14 residues. V lost 8 bases and J lost 0; bases outside the gene matches: 7. The CDR3 DNA reads as TGTGCCCTACTGGGGGGGAGCTCCTACAATGAGCAGTTCTTC. Protein sequence: CALLGGSSYNEQFF.

This clone was seen just once. The J gene is TRBJ1-4, the V gene TRBV30, with TRBD1 matching over 8 bases. Germline CDR1 GTSNPN, CDR2 SVGIG (reference sequence). The length of the CDR3 is 14 residues. Trimming removed 3 bases from V and 8 bases from J; junction bases left unmatched: 8. CDR3 in amino acids: CAWSGQGGDEKLFF. The CDR3 nucleotides read TGTGCCTGGAGCGGACAGGGAGGGGACGAAAAACTGTTTTTT.

The chain couples TRBV19 to TRBJ2-2, with D possibly matching TRBD1 (6 bases). The V end was cut by 7 bases, the J end by 3 bases, with 12 bases between. Germline values: CDR1 LNHDA, CDR2 SQIVND (reference sequence). The CDR3 is 14 amino acids. The CDR3 reads CASKAGTYTGELFF. The CDR3 coding sequence is TGTGCCAGTAAGGCCGGGACATACACCGGGGAGCTGTTTTTT.

This chain links TRBV6-2 or TRBV6-3 with TRBJ2-5; 8 bases are shared with TRBD2. The length of the CDR3 is 16 residues. The V and J ends lost 4 bases and 0 bases, in that order; junction bases with no gene match: 7. Germline V gene data show CDR1 as MNHEY and CDR2 as SVGEGT. This CDR3 reads CASSSGTRGYQETQYF. The DNA for the CDR3 is TGTGCCAGCAGTTCCGGGACTAGGGGTTACCAAGAGACCCAGTACTTC.

The chain links TRBV5-8 to TRBJ1-2; D possibly corresponds to TRBD1 (5 bases). CDR3 length equals 14 residues. The germline CDR1 and CDR2 sequences are SGHTS and YDEGEE. Trimming took off 0 bases at V and 6 bases at J, with 12 bases between the two ends. For the CDR3, the DNA is TGTGCCAGCAGCTTGGCCTGGGGGGTTGATGGCTACACCTTC. This sequence encodes CASSLAWGVDGYTF.

The CDR3 region is CASRPLRASGNTIYF. The CDR3 DNA reads TGTGCCAGCAGACCCCTGAGGGCTTCTGGAAACACCATATATTTT. This chain uses TRBV27 with TRBJ1-3; the D is unclear. The germline CDR1 and CDR2 sequences are MNHEY and SMNVEV (reference sequence). CDR3 length: 15 residues. V was trimmed by 6 bases and J by 1 base, leaving 13 bases between them.

The chain carries TRBV7-7 and TRBJ2-5; 8 positions agree with TRBD2. Germline CDR1 and CDR2: SSHAT and FNYEAQ (reference sequence). This CDR3 region has 16 residues. Trimming at V came to 5 bases and at J to 3 bases, leaving 11 bases not matched to a gene. CDR3 nucleotides: TGTGCCAGCAGCCCGCTTTCCGGGGGGGCAGAAGAGACCCAGTACTTC. Translation: CASSPLSGGAEETQYF. The variable domain in full, completed from reference TRBV7-7 and TRBJ2-5, reads GAGVSQSPRYKVTKRGQDVTLRCDPISSHATLYWYQQALGQGPEFLTYFNYEAQPDKSGLPSDRFSAERPEGSISTLTIQRTEQRDSAMYRCASSPLSGGAEETQYFGPGTRLLVL.

CDR3 residues: CSARAPTATFF. DNA for the CDR3: TGCAGTGCTAGAGCCCCCACCGCGACTTTCTTT. This chain uses TRBV20-1 with TRBJ1-1; D is unclear. Trimming removed 1 base at V and 12 bases at J, with 12 bases between. There are 11 residues in the CDR3. Per germline, CDR1 DFQATT and CDR2 SNEGSKA (reference sequence).

The V and J genes are TRBV16 and TRBJ2-7, with D possibly TRBD1 on 6 matching bases. V lost 2 bases, J lost 2 bases, and 16 bases lay in between. The CDR3 sequence is 16 residues long. Germline CDR1 KGHSY, CDR2 FQNENV. CDR3 DNA: TGTGCCAGCAGCCAAAGACCCCAAGGGGGTGCCTACGAGCAGTACTTC. Translation: CASSQRPQGGAYEQYF.

The chain combines TRBV10-1 with TRBJ2-3; maybe TRBD2 (6 bases). Trimming took 0 bases from V and 1 from J, leaving 8 bases between them. CDR1 is WNHNN and CDR2 is SYGVQD in the germline V gene (reference sequence). This CDR3 is built from 15 residues. As DNA, the CDR3 is TGCGCCAGCAGTGAGTCCACGGGGGGCACAGATACGCAGTATTTT. Protein sequence: CASSESTGGTDTQYF.